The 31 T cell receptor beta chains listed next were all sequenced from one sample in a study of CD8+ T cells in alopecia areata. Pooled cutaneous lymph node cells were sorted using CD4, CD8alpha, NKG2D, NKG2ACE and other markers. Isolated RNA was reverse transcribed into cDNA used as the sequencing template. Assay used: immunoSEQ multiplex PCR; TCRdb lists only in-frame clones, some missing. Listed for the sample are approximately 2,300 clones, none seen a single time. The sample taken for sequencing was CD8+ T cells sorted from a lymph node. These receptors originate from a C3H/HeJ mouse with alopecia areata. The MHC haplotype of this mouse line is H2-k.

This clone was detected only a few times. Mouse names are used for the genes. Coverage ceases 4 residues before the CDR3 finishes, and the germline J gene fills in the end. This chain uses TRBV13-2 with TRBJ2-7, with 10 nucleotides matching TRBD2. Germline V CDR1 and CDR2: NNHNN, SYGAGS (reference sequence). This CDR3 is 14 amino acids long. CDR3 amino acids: CASGVPGLGYEQYF. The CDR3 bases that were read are TGTGCCAGCGGTGTTCCGGGACTGGGGTAT.

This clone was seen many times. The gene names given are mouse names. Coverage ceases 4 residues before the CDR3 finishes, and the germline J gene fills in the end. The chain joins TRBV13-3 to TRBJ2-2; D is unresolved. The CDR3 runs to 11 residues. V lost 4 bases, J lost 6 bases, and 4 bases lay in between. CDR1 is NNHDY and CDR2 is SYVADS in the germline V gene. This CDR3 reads CASSLAGQLYF. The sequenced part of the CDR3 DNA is TGTGCCAGCAGTTTGGCCGGG.

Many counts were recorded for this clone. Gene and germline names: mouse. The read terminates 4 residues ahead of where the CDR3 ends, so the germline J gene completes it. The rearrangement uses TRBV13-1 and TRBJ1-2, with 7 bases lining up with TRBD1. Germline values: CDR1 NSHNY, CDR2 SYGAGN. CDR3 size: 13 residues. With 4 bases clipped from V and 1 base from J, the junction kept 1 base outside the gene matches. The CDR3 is CASSRDRNSDYTF. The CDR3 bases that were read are TGTGCCAGCAGTCGGGACAGAAACTCC.

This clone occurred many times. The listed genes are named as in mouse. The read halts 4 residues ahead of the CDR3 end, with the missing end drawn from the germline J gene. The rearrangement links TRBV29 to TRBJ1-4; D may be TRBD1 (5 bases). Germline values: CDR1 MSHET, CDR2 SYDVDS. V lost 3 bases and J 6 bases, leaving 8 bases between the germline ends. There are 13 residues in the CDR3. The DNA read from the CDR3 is TGTGCTAGCAGTTTGGGCAGGGACGAA. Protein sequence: CASSLGRDE. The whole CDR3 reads CASSLGRDERLFF. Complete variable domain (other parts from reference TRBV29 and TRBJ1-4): DMKVTQMPRYLIKRMGENVLLECGQDMSHETMYWYRQDPGLGLQLIYISYDVDSNSEGDIPKGYRVSRKKREHFSLILDSAKTNQTSVYFCASSLGRDERLFFGHGTKLSVL.

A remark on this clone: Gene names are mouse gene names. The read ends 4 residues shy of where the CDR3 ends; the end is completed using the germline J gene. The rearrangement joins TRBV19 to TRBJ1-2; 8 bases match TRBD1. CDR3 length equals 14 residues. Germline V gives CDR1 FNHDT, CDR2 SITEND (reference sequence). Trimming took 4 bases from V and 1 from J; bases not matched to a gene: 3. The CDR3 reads CASSPDRVNSDYTF. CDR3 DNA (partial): TGTGCCAGCAGTCCGGACAGGGTAAACTCC. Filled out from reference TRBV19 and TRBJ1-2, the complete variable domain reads GGIITQTPKFLIGQEGQKLTLKCQQNFNHDTMYWYRQDSGKGLRLIYYSITENDLQKGDLSEGYDASREKKSSFSLTVTSAQKNEMAVFLCASSPDRVNSDYTFGSGTRLLVI.

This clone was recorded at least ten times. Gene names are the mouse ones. The CDR3 sequence: CASSFRDWGGYEQYF. Partial CDR3 DNA: TGTGCAAGCAGCTTCCGGGACTGGGGGGGCTAT. The genes are TRBV16 and TRBJ2-7; 13 bases line up with TRBD2. The CDR3 end is not reached by the read, which stops 4 residues before it; the germline J gene fills it in. CDR3 length equals 15 residues. CDR1 SGHSA and CDR2 FRNQAP come from the germline V gene. J lost 3 bases, V lost 3 bases, and 2 bases had no gene match.

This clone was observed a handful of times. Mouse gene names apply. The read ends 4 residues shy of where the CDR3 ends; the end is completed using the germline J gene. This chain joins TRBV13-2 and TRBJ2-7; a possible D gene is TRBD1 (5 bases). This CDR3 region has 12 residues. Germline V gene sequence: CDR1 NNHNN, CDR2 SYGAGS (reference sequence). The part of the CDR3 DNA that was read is TGTGCCAGCGGCCCCGACAGTTAT. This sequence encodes CASGPDSY. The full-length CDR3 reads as CASGPDSYEQYF.

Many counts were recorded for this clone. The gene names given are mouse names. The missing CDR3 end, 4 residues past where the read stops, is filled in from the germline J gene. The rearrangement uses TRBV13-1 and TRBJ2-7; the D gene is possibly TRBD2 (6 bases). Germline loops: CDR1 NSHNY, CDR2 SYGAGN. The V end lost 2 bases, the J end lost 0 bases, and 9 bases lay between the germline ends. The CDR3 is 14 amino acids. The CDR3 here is CASSDRGVSYEQYF. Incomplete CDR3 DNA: TGTGCCAGCAGTGACCGGGGGGTCTCCTAT.

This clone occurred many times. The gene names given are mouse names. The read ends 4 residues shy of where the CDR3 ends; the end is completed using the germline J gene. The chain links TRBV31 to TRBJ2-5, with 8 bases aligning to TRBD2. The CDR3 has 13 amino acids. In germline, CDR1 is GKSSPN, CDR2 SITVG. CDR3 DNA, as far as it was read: TGTGCCTGGAGGGGGGGGGCGCTGGAC. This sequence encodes CAWRGGALD. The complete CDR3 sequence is CAWRGGALDTQYF.

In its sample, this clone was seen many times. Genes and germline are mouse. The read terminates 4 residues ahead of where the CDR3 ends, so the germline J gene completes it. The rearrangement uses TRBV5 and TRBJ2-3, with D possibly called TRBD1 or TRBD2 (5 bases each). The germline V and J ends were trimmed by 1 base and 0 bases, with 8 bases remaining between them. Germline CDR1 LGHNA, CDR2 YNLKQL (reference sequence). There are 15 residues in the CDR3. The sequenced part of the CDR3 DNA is TGTGCCAGCAGCCAAGGGGGCTCTAGTGCAGAA. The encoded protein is CASSQGGSSAE. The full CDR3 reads CASSQGGSSAETLYF.

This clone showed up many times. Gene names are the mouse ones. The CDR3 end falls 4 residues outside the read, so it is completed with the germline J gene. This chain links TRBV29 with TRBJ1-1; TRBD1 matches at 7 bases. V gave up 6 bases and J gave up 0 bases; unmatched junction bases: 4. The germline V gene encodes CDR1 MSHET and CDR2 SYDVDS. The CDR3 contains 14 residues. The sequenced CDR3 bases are TGTGCTAGCAGCCGGGACAGTTCAAACACA. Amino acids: CASSRDSSNT. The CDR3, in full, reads CASSRDSSNTEVFF.

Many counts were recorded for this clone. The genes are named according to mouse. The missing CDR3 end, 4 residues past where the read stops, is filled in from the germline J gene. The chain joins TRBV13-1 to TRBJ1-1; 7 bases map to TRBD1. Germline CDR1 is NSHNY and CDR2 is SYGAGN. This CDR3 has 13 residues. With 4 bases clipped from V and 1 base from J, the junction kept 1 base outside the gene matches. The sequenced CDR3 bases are TGTGCCAGCAGTAGACAGGGAAACACA. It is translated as CASSRQGNT. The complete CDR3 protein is CASSRQGNTEVFF.

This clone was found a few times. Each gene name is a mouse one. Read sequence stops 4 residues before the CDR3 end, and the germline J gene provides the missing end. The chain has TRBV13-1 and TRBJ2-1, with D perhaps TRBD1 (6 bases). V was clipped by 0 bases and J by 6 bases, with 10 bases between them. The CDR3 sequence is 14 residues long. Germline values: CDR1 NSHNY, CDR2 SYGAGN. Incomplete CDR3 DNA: TGTGCCAGCAGTGATGAGAGGACAGTTGCT. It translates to CASSDERTVA. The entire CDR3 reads CASSDERTVAEQFF.

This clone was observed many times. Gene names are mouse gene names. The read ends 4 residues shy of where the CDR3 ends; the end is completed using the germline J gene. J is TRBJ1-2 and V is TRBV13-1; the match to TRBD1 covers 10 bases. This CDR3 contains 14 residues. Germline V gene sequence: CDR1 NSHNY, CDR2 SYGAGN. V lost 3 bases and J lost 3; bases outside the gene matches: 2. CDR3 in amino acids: CASSVTGGDSDYTF. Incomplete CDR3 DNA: TGTGCCAGCAGTGTGACAGGGGGCGACTCC.

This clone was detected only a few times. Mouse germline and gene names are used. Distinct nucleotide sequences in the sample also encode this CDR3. CDR3 residues: CAWSLDRANSDYTF. The part of the CDR3 DNA that was read is TGTGCCTGGAGCCTCGACAGGGCAAACTCC. V gene TRBV31 combines with J gene TRBJ1-2, with TRBD1 matching 7 bases. The sequenced fragment ends 4 residues before the CDR3 boundary, so the rest is inferred from the germline J gene. This CDR3 is built from 14 residues. Germline trimming cut 3 bases from V and 0 bases from J; bases unmatched to any gene: 4. CDR1 and CDR2 from the germline V gene are GKSSPN and SITVG.

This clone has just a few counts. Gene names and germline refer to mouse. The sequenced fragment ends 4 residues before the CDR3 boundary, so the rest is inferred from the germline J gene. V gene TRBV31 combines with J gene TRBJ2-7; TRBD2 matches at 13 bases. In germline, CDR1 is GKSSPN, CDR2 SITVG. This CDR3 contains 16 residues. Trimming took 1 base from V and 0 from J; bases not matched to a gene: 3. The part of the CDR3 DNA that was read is TGTGCCTGGAGTCCCGGACTGGGGGGGCGCTCCTAT. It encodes CAWSPGLGGRSY. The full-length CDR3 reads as CAWSPGLGGRSYEQYF.

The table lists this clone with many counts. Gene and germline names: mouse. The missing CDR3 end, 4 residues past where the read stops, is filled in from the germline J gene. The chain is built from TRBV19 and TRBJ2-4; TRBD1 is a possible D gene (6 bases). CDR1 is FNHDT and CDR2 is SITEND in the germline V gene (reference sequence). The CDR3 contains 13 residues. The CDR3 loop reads CASSINRVNTLYF. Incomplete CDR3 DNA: TGTGCCAGCAGTATAAACAGGGTGAAC.

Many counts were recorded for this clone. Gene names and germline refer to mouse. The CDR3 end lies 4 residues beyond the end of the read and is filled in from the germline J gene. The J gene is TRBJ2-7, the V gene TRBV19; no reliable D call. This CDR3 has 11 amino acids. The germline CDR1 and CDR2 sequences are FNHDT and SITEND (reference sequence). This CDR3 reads CASSIKYEQYF. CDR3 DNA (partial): TGTGCCAGCAGTATCAAATAT.

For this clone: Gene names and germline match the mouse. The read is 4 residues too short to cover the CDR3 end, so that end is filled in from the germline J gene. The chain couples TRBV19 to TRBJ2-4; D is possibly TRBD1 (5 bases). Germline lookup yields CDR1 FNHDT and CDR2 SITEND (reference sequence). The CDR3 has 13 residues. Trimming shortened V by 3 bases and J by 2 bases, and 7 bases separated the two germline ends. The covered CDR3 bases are TGTGCCAGCAGTACCAGGGTTCAAAAC. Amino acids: CASSTRVQN. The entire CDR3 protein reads CASSTRVQNTLYF.

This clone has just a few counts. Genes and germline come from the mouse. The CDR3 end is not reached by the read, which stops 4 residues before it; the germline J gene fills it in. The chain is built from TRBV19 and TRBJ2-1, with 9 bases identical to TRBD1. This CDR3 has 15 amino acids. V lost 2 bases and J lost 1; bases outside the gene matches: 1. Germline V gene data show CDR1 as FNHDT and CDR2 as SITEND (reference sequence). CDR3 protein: CASSIDRGNYAEQFF. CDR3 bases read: TGTGCCAGCAGTATCGACAGGGGGAACTATGCT.

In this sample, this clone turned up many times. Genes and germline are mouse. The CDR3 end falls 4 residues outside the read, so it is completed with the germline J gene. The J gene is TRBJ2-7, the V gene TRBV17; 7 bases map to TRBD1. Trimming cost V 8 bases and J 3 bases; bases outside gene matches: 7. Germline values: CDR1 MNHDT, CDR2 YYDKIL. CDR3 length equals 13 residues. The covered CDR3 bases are TGTGCTAGCGCTGATGACAGGGTCTAT. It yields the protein CASADDRVY. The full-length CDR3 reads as CASADDRVYEQYF.

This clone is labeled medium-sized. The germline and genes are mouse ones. The part of the CDR3 DNA that was read is TGCACCTGCAGTGCACCCCCTCTGGGGGCCTTTTAT. As protein: CTCSAPPLGAFY. The full CDR3 protein reads CTCSAPPLGAFYEQYF. The chain has TRBV1 and TRBJ2-7; the D gene is possibly TRBD2 (7 bases). The CDR3 end lies 4 residues beyond the end of the read and is filled in from the germline J gene. Looked up from germline, CDR1 is NSQYPW and CDR2 is LRSPGD (reference sequence). This CDR3 is built from 16 residues.

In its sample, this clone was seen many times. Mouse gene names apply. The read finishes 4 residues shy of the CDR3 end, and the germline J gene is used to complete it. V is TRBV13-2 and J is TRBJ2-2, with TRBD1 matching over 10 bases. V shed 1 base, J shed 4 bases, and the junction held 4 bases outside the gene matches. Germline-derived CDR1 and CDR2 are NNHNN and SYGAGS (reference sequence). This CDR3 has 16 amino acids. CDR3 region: CASGDPRTGGTGQLYF. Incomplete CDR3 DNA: TGTGCCAGCGGTGATCCCCGGACAGGGGGCACCGGG.

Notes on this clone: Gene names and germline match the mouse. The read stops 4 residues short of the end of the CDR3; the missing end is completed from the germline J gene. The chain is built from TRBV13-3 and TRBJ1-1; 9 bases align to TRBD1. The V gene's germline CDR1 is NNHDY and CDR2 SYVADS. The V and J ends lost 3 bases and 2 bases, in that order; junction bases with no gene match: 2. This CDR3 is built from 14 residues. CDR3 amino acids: CASSGTGANTEVFF. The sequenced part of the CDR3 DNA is TGTGCCAGCAGTGGGACAGGGGCTAACACA.

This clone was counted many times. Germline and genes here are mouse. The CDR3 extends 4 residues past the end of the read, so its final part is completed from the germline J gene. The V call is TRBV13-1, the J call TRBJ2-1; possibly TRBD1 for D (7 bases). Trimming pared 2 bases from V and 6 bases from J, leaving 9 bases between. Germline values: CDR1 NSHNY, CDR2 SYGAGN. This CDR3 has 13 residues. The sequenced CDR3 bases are TGTGCCAGCAGTGAGAGGGGGCGTGCT. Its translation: CASSERGRA. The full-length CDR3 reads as CASSERGRAEQFF.

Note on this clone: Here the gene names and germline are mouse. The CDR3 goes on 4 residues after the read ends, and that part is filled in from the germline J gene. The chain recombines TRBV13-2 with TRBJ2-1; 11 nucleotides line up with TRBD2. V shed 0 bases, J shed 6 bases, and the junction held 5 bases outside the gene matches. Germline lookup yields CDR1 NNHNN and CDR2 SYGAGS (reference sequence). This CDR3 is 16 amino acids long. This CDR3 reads CASGDATGGARAEQFF. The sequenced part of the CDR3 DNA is TGTGCCAGCGGTGATGCCACTGGGGGGGCGCGTGCT.

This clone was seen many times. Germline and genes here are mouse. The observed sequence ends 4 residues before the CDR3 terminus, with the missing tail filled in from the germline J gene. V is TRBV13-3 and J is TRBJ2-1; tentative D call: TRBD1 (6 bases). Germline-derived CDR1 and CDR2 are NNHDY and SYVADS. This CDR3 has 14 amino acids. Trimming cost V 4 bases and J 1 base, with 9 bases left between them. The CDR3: CASSPGTNYAEQFF. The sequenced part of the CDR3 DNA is TGTGCCAGCAGTCCCGGGACAAACTATGCT.

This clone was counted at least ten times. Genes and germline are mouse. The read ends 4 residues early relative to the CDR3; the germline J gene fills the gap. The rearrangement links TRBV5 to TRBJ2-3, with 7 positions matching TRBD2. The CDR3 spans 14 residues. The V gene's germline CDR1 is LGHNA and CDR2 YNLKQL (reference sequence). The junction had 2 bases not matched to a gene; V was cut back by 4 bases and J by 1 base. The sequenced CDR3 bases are TGTGCCAGCAGCCCCCTGGGGGGTGCAGAA. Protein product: CASSPLGGAE. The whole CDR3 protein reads CASSPLGGAETLYF.

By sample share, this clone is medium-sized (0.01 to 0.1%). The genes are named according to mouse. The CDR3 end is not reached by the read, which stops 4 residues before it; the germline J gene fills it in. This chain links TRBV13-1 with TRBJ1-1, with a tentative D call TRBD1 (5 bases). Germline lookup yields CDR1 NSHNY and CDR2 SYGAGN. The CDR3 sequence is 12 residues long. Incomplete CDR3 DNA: TGTGCCAGCAGTGGGACTGGGGGA. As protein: CASSGTGG. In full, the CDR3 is CASSGTGGEVFF.

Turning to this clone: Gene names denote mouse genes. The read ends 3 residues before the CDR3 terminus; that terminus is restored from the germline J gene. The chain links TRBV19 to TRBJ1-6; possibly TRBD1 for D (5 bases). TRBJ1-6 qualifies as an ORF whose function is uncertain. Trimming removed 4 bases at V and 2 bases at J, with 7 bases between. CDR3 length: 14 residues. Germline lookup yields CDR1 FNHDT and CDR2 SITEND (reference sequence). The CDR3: CASSSDTYNSPLYF. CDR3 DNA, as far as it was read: TGTGCCAGCAGTTCGGACACCTATAATTCGCCC.

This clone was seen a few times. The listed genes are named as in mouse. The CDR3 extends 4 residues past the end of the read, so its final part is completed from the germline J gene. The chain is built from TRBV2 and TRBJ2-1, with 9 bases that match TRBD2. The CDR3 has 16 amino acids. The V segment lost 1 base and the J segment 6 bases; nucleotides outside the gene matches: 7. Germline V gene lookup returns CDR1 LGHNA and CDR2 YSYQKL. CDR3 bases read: TGTGCCAGCAGCCAAGTTCCCGACTGGGGGTTTGCT. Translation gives CASSQVPDWGFA. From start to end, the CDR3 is CASSQVPDWGFAEQFF.